This TCR beta chain was identified in a study of shared clonotypes between healthy human individuals. Assay: immunoSEQ multiplex PCR; the TCRdb copy retains only in-frame clones and omits some. The sample holds 600,000 or so clones, 98% seen once. General study results and limits: All-four-donor shared clonotypes had higher generation probabilities than non-shared clonotypes did.

About this clone: Its antigen is currently unknown.

Deletions cut 3 bases from V and 7 bases from J, with 15 bases between. Per the germline V gene, CDR1 is ENHRY and CDR2 is SYGVKD. The CDR3 is made up of 14 amino acids. Only CD45RO-negative cells positively selected for CCR7 counted as naive CD8 cells, so terminally differentiated effector memory CD45RA+ cells were excluded. V and J are TRBV10-3 and TRBJ1-1; D remains unclear. The TCR was taken from a man aged 25-45 years in good health. The material sequenced was naive CD8+ T cells sorted from blood. This CDR3 is CAISDRRLVNEAFF. The CDR3 nucleotides are TGTGCCATCAGTGATCGTAGGTTGGTTAATGAAGCTTTCTTT.